This T cell receptor beta chain was sequenced in a study of blood T cell repertoires in COVID-19. About the research overall: Samples came from the United States, Italy and Spain, spanning acute and convalescent COVID-19. Sources were T cells, B-cell-depleted T cells, or PBMCs; the material itself was cDNA or gDNA.

Some clones are missing from TCRdb's copy, which holds only in-frame ones; the method was immunoSEQ multiplex PCR. Of about 180,000 clones in the sample, about 89% were seen once. The specimen sequenced was peripheral blood. The receptor was derived from a man younger than 30 who had recovered from COVID-19.

CDR3 amino acids: CASRGGDIGNDEQFF. The CDR3 region has the DNA TGTGCCAGTAGGGGGGGGGATATTGGGAACGATGAGCAGTTCTTC. The chain has TRBV19 and TRBJ2-1, with 7 bases fitting TRBD2. V shed 6 bases and J 8 bases; nucleotides not matched to a gene: 13. Germline V gene data show CDR1 as LNHDA and CDR2 as SQIVND (reference sequence). The CDR3 is made up of 15 amino acids.